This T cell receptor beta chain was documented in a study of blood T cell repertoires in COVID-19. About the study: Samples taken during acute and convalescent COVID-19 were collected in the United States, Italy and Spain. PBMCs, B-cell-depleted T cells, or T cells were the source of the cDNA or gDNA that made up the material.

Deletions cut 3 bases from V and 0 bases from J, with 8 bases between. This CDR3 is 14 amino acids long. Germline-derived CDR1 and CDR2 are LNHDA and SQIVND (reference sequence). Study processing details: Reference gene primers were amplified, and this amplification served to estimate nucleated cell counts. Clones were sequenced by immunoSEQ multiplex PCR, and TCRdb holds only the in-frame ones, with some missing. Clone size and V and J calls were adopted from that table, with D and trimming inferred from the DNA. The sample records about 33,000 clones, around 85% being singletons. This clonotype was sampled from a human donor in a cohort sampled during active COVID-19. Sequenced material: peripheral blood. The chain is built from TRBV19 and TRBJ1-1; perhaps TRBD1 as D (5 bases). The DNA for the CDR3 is TGTGCCAGTAGTATTGAGACAGTGAACACTGAAGCTTTCTTT. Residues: CASSIETVNTEAFF.